There are a few counts of the clone carrying this TCR beta chain. Its antigen remains unidentified. In TCRdb, the reads were re-called with MiXCR into one record per CDR3 protein. The sample consists of 640,000 or so distinct CDR3 sequences, roughly 30% of them appearing once. The CDR3 runs to 20 residues. J gave up 4 bases and V 1 base, and 17 bases lay outside the gene matches. CDR1 and CDR2 (germline): LNHDA, SQIVND (reference sequence). The data derive from a study of T cell repertoires in cytomegalovirus infection. As for the study in general: CMV infection and matching HLA type were both indicated by public TCR beta signatures.

Sequences were derived from cultured PBMCs, sampled from culture after CMV antigen stimulation. This sequence originates from a human donor in good health (CMV status not recorded). Some clones in this sample may be carry-over from other donors' samples. The gene calls are TRBV19 and TRBJ2-2; 8 positions match TRBD1. The CDR3 spells CASSIGWGDIRTGFTGELFF. CDR3 in DNA: TGTGCCAGTAGTATAGGTTGGGGCGATATCCGGACAGGGTTCACCGGGGAGCTGTTTTTT.